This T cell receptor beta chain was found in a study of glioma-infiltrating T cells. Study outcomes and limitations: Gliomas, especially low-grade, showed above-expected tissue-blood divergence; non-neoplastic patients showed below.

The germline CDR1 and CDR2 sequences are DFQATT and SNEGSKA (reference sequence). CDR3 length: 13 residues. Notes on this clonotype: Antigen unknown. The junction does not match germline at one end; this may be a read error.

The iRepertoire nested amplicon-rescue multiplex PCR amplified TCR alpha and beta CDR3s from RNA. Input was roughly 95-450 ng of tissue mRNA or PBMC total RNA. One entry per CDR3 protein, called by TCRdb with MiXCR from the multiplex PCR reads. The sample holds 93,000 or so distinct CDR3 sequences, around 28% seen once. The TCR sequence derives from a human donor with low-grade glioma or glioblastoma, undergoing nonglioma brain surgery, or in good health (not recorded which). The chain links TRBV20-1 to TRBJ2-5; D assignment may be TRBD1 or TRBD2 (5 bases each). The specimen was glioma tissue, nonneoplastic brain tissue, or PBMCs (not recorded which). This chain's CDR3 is CGAPGQLGETQYF. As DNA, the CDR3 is TGCGGTGCCCCGGGGCAGCTGGGAGAGACCCAGTACTTC.